This is a list of T cell receptor beta chains from one sample in a study of blood T cell repertoires in COVID-19. Produced via immunoSEQ multiplex PCR; TCRdb's table is partial and in-frame only. The table lists tens of thousands of clones, around four fifths of them singletons. What was sequenced was peripheral blood. Source of these receptors: a human donor in a cohort sampled during active COVID-19. Both conserved end residues are part of each CDR3. The order of the fields is V gene, J gene, clone size, D gene, CDR3 length, CDR3 DNA, CDR3 protein. The D gene is left open where the match is weak. Part of the rows lack a size; the others show once, few, many or a class for expanded clones.

V gene: TRBV3-1/TRBV3-2
J gene: TRBJ1-3
clone size: -
D gene: -
CDR3 length: 13
CDR3 DNA: TGTGCCAGCCGACAAAACTCTGGAAACACCATATATTTT
CDR3 protein: CASRQNSGNTIYF

V gene: TRBV2
J gene: TRBJ2-4
clone size: -
D gene: -
CDR3 length: 12
CDR3 DNA: TGTGCCAGCAGTGAAACTTCGGTCATTCAGTACTTC
CDR3 protein: CASSETSVIQYF

V gene: TRBV7-9
J gene: TRBJ2-1
clone size: -
D gene: TRBD2
CDR3 length: 18
CDR3 DNA: TGTGCCAGCAGCCAGGGACTAGCGGGGGGCTTTACCTACAATGAGCAGTTCTTC
CDR3 protein: CASSQGLAGGFTYNEQFF

V gene: TRBV9
J gene: TRBJ2-3
clone size: -
D gene: -
CDR3 length: 15
CDR3 DNA: TGTGCCAGCAGCGTAGTGGGTGCAGGTGCAGATACGCAGTATTTT
CDR3 protein: CASSVVGAGADTQYF

V gene: TRBV7-7
J gene: TRBJ2-2
clone size: few
D gene: -
CDR3 length: 15
CDR3 DNA: TGTGCCAGCAGCTTAAACACAGTCAACACCGGGGAGCTGTTTTTT
CDR3 protein: CASSLNTVNTGELFF

V gene: TRBV9
J gene: TRBJ2-7
clone size: few
D gene: -
CDR3 length: 17
CDR3 DNA: TGTGCCAGCAGCTCCGAAGGGGGCGGGGCCTCGACCTACGAGCAGTACTTC
CDR3 protein: CASSSEGGGASTYEQYF

V gene: TRBV4-2
J gene: TRBJ1-6
clone size: -
D gene: -
CDR3 length: 18
CDR3 DNA: TGTGCCAGCAGCCAGGCAAACAGGGATAGCTCCTATAATTCACCCCTCCACTTT
CDR3 protein: CASSQANRDSSYNSPLHF

V gene: TRBV6-5
J gene: TRBJ1-6
clone size: -
D gene: -
CDR3 length: 14
CDR3 DNA: TGTGCCAGCAGTTATCTAAACAGGAATTCACCCCTCCACTTT
CDR3 protein: CASSYLNRNSPLHF

V gene: TRBV5-4
J gene: TRBJ2-3
clone size: -
D gene: TRBD2
CDR3 length: 13
CDR3 DNA: TGTGCCAGCAGCCCGACTAGCACCGATACGCAGTATTTT
CDR3 protein: CASSPTSTDTQYF

V gene: TRBV6-5
J gene: TRBJ2-7
clone size: -
D gene: TRBD2
CDR3 length: 15
CDR3 DNA: TGTGCCAGCAGTTACGGGCTAGCGGGGGCCTACGAGCAGTACTTC
CDR3 protein: CASSYGLAGAYEQYF

V gene: TRBV3-1/TRBV3-2
J gene: TRBJ2-3
clone size: -
D gene: -
CDR3 length: 12
CDR3 DNA: TGTGCCAGCAGCCAACTAGCAGATACGCAGTATTTT
CDR3 protein: CASSQLADTQYF

V gene: TRBV10-2
J gene: TRBJ2-2
clone size: -
D gene: TRBD1
CDR3 length: 13
CDR3 DNA: TGCGCCAGCAGTGGGACAGGGGCCGGGGAGCTGTTTTTT
CDR3 protein: CASSGTGAGELFF

V gene: TRBV11-2
J gene: TRBJ2-7
clone size: -
D gene: -
CDR3 length: 13
CDR3 DNA: TGTGCCAGCAGCCCCCGGGGCTCCTACGAGCAGTACTTC
CDR3 protein: CASSPRGSYEQYF

V gene: TRBV2
J gene: TRBJ1-2
clone size: -
D gene: TRBD1
CDR3 length: 13
CDR3 DNA: TGTGCCTTGGGGACAGGGGGGGACTATGGCTACACCTTC
CDR3 protein: CALGTGGDYGYTF

V gene: TRBV3-1/TRBV3-2
J gene: TRBJ2-1
clone size: -
D gene: TRBD1
CDR3 length: 16
CDR3 DNA: TGTGCCAGCCTTGATACCGGGACAGGATGGAGCAATGAGCAGTTCTTC
CDR3 protein: CASLDTGTGWSNEQFF

V gene: TRBV11-2
J gene: TRBJ2-5
clone size: -
D gene: -
CDR3 length: 11
CDR3 DNA: TGTGCCAGCAGTCCACAAGAGACCCAGTACTTC
CDR3 protein: CASSPQETQYF

V gene: TRBV5-8
J gene: TRBJ2-7
clone size: -
D gene: -
CDR3 length: 15
CDR3 DNA: TGTGCCAGCAGCGCGGGACAGACCTTCTCCTACGAGCAGTACTTC
CDR3 protein: CASSAGQTFSYEQYF

V gene: TRBV5-3
J gene: TRBJ2-3
clone size: -
D gene: -
CDR3 length: 14
CDR3 DNA: TGTGCCAGAAGTCACGAGGTGGGCACAGATACGCAGTATTTT
CDR3 protein: CARSHEVGTDTQYF

V gene: TRBV19
J gene: TRBJ1-2
clone size: -
D gene: -
CDR3 length: 15
CDR3 DNA: TGTGCCAGTACCTCCCTGGAGGGAGTCAGCTATGGCTACACCTTC
CDR3 protein: CASTSLEGVSYGYTF

V gene: TRBV5-1
J gene: TRBJ1-2
clone size: -
D gene: -
CDR3 length: 15
CDR3 DNA: TGCGCCAGCAGCTTGGATCCGGGAGCGGCGTATGGCTACACCTTC
CDR3 protein: CASSLDPGAAYGYTF

V gene: TRBV5-4
J gene: TRBJ1-1
clone size: -
D gene: -
CDR3 length: 14
CDR3 DNA: TGTGCCAGCAGTTCCCAGGGTCTGAATACTGAAGCTTTCTTT
CDR3 protein: CASSSQGLNTEAFF

V gene: TRBV6-2/TRBV6-3
J gene: TRBJ2-3
clone size: -
D gene: -
CDR3 length: 12
CDR3 DNA: TGTGCCAGCAGTTCACTAGGCGATACGCAGTATTTT
CDR3 protein: CASSSLGDTQYF

V gene: TRBV4-1
J gene: TRBJ2-1
clone size: -
D gene: -
CDR3 length: 16
CDR3 DNA: TGCGCCAGCAGCCAAGGCCCGGGGTGGCGTACAAATGAGCAGTTCTTC
CDR3 protein: CASSQGPGWRTNEQFF

V gene: TRBV5-3
J gene: TRBJ2-5
clone size: -
D gene: TRBD1
CDR3 length: 14
CDR3 DNA: TGTGCCAGATACGGGACAGCCATACAAGAGACCCAGTACTTC
CDR3 protein: CARYGTAIQETQYF

V gene: TRBV7-9
J gene: TRBJ2-5
clone size: -
D gene: -
CDR3 length: 16
CDR3 DNA: TGTGCCAGCAGCGACCATCTAGCCCCGGCGGAGGAGACCCAGTACTTC
CDR3 protein: CASSDHLAPAEETQYF

V gene: TRBV6-5
J gene: TRBJ2-7
clone size: -
D gene: -
CDR3 length: 13
CDR3 DNA: TGTGCCAGTAGTATACAGGGCTCCTACGAGCAGTACTTC
CDR3 protein: CASSIQGSYEQYF

V gene: TRBV5-1
J gene: TRBJ2-1
clone size: -
D gene: -
CDR3 length: 14
CDR3 DNA: TGCGCCAGCAGGCGGCCGAGCGGAAATTATGAGCAGTTCTTC
CDR3 protein: CASRRPSGNYEQFF

V gene: TRBV5-1
J gene: TRBJ2-7
clone size: -
D gene: TRBD1
CDR3 length: 15
CDR3 DNA: TGCGCCAGCAGCTTCTGGACAGGGTTTTCCTACGAGCAGTACTTC
CDR3 protein: CASSFWTGFSYEQYF

V gene: TRBV9
J gene: TRBJ1-1
clone size: -
D gene: -
CDR3 length: 14
CDR3 DNA: TGTGCCAGCAGCCCTCCCCCGGGAATCTCCGAAGCTTTCTTT
CDR3 protein: CASSPPPGISEAFF

V gene: TRBV19
J gene: TRBJ2-7
clone size: -
D gene: TRBD1
CDR3 length: 13
CDR3 DNA: TGTGCCAGTAGTATCAGACAGGGCTACGAGCAGTACTTC
CDR3 protein: CASSIRQGYEQYF

V gene: TRBV9
J gene: TRBJ2-7
clone size: -
D gene: -
CDR3 length: 14
CDR3 DNA: TGTGCCAGCAGCCGTGGGGCTAGCGCTAACGAGCAGTACTTC
CDR3 protein: CASSRGASANEQYF

V gene: TRBV5-5
J gene: TRBJ2-5
clone size: -
D gene: -
CDR3 length: 14
CDR3 DNA: TGTGCCAGCAGCTTGCTCGGGAGAGAAGAGACCCAGTACTTC
CDR3 protein: CASSLLGREETQYF

V gene: TRBV2
J gene: TRBJ1-1
clone size: -
D gene: TRBD1
CDR3 length: 13
CDR3 DNA: TGTGCCGGCAAGACAGGGAGATTCACTGAAGCTTTCTTT
CDR3 protein: CAGKTGRFTEAFF

V gene: TRBV7-8
J gene: TRBJ2-2
clone size: -
D gene: TRBD2
CDR3 length: 15
CDR3 DNA: TGTGCCAGCAGCCAGAGCGGGGGGGCGACCGGGGAGCTGTTTTTT
CDR3 protein: CASSQSGGATGELFF

V gene: TRBV5-4
J gene: TRBJ2-5
clone size: -
D gene: TRBD2
CDR3 length: 16
CDR3 DNA: TGTGCCAGCAGCGACCCTAGCGGGGGGGCTTGGGAGACCCAGTACTTC
CDR3 protein: CASSDPSGGAWETQYF

V gene: TRBV7-9
J gene: TRBJ1-2
clone size: -
D gene: -
CDR3 length: 13
CDR3 DNA: TGTGCCAGCAGCTTATCAGAAAACTATGGCTACACCTTC
CDR3 protein: CASSLSENYGYTF

V gene: TRBV5-1
J gene: TRBJ2-1
clone size: -
D gene: TRBD2
CDR3 length: 16
CDR3 DNA: TGCGCCAGCAGCTTAAAGGCTAGCGGGGGCCAGGATGAGCAGTTCTTC
CDR3 protein: CASSLKASGGQDEQFF

V gene: TRBV10-3
J gene: TRBJ2-3
clone size: -
D gene: -
CDR3 length: 12
CDR3 DNA: TGTGCCATCAGTGAGTACTCAGATACGCAGTATTTT
CDR3 protein: CAISEYSDTQYF

V gene: TRBV4-1
J gene: TRBJ1-1
clone size: few
D gene: -
CDR3 length: 14
CDR3 DNA: TGCGCCAGCAGCCGTACGGAGGCGAACACTGAAGCTTTCTTT
CDR3 protein: CASSRTEANTEAFF

V gene: TRBV5-4
J gene: TRBJ1-2
clone size: few
D gene: TRBD1
CDR3 length: 18
CDR3 DNA: TGTGCCAGCAGCTCGGGGGGACAGGCGACAGCCCTTCGCTATGGCTACACCTTC
CDR3 protein: CASSSGGQATALRYGYTF

V gene: TRBV18
J gene: TRBJ1-2
clone size: -
D gene: TRBD1
CDR3 length: 15
CDR3 DNA: TGTGCCAGCTCACCACGTGACAGGGATTGGATTAGCTACACCTTC
CDR3 protein: CASSPRDRDWISYTF

V gene: TRBV11-2
J gene: TRBJ1-1
clone size: -
D gene: TRBD1
CDR3 length: 15
CDR3 DNA: TGTGCCAGCAGCTTAGACGGGACAGAAGACACTGAAGCTTTCTTT
CDR3 protein: CASSLDGTEDTEAFF